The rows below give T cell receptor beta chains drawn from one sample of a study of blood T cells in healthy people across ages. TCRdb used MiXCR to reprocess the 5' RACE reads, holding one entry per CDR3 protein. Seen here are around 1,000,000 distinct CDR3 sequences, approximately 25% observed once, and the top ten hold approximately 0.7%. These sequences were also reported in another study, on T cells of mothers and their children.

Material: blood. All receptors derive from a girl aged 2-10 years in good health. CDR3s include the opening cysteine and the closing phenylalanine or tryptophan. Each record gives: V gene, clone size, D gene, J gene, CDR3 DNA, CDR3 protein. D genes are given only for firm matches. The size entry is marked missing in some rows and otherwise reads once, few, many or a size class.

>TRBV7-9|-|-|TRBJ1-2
TGTGCCAGCAGCTTAGCCGCAGGGGAAGGCTACACCTTC
CASSLAAGEGYTF
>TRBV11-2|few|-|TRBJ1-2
TGTGCCAGCAGCTTAGGGGATGGGAGGTTGGGGGCTGGCTACACCTTC
CASSLGDGRLGAGYTF
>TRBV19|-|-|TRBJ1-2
TGTGCCAGTAGTATTTCGACATCCCATTATGACTATGGCTACACCTTC
CASSISTSHYDYGYTF
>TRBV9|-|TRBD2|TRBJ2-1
TGTGCCAGCAGCGCTAGCGGGAGGAGCTCCTACAATGAGCAGTTCTTC
CASSASGRSSYNEQFF
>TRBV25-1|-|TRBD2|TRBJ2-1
TGTGCCAGCAGTCGTAGCGGGAGCATTAGATCGAGGGACCATGAGCAGTTCTTC
CASSRSGSIRSRDHEQFF
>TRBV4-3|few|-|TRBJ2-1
TGCGCCAGCAGCCAAGGCGGGGTAAGCTCCTACAATGAGCAGTTCTTC
CASSQGGVSSYNEQFF
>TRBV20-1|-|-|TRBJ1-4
TGCAGTGCTAGTCTCGGGGGAAACGATGAAAAACTGTTTTTT
CSASLGGNDEKLFF
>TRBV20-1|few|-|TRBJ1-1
TGCAGTGCTGTACGCACTGAAGCTTTCTTT
CSAVRTEAFF
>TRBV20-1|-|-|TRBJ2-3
TGCAGTGCTAGAGAAGGACTGTATGGCACAGATACGCAGTATTTT
CSAREGLYGTDTQYF
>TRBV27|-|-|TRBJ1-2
TGTGCCAGCAGCCCGACGATAGGGGGGCATGGCTACACCTTC
CASSPTIGGHGYTF
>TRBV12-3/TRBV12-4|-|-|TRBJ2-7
TGTGCCAGCACCACACCAGGCAGGGGCTCCTACGAGCAGTACTTC
CASTTPGRGSYEQYF
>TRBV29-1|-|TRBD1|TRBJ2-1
TGCAGCGTTGAAGATGACAGGGAATACAATGAGCAGTTCTTC
CSVEDDREYNEQFF
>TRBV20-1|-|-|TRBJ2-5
TGCAGTGCTGGGGGACTATCAGGGGGCTTCGAAGAGACCCAGTACTTC
CSAGGLSGGFEETQYF
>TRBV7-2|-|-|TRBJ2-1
TGTGCCAGCAGCTTAGAAGGTGACCGGAGCTCCTACAATGAGCAGTTCTTC
CASSLEGDRSSYNEQFF
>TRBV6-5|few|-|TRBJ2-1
TGTGCCAGCAGTTACGCAACTTCAGGGGAGCAGTTCTTC
CASSYATSGEQFF
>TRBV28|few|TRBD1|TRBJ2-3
TGTGCCAGCAGCTATAACTCACAGGGGGAACCCACAGATACGCAGTATTTT
CASSYNSQGEPTDTQYF
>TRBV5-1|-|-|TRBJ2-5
TGCGCCAGCAGCTTGGCAGGACGCAGACAAGAGACCCAGTACTTC
CASSLAGRRQETQYF
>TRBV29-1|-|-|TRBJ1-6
TGCAGCGTCCAAGCGGAAAGTACGGATTCACCCCTCCACTTT
CSVQAESTDSPLHF
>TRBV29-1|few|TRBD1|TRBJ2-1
TGCAGCGTTTTTGACAGGGTTAGACTGAAGGGTGAGCAGTTCTTC
CSVFDRVRLKGEQFF
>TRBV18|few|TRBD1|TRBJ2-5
TGTGCCAGCTCACCAGGGGTGAACAGGGGGGAAGAGACCCAGTACTTC
CASSPGVNRGEETQYF
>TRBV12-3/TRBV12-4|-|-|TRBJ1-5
TGTGCCAGCAGTTCCGCCCCGGGGGGACACAGCAGTCAGCCCCAGCATTTT
CASSSAPGGHSSQPQHF
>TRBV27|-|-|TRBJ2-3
TGTGCCAGCAGTTTAGGTTTGAGACAGGCAAGCACAGATACGCAGTATTTT
CASSLGLRQASTDTQYF
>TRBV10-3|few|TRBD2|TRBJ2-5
TGTGCCATCAGTTCGGCGGGGGGGCAAGAGACCCAGTACTTC
CAISSAGGQETQYF
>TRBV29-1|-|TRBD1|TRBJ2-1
TGCAGCGGTAATTCGGGACAGATGTACAATGAGCACTTCTTC
CSGNSGQMYNEHFF
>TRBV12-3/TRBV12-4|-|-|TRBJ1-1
TGTGCCAGCCTAAAGGGGGGGAGTGGGACTGAAGCTTTCTTT
CASLKGGSGTEAFF
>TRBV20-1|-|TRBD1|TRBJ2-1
TGCAGTGCTAGACCGGGGACAGTCCTTTTTTCCTACAATGAGCAGTTCTTC
CSARPGTVLFSYNEQFF
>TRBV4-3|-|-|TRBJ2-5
TGCGCCAGCAGCCAAGATGCTGGGCGGCAAGAGACCCAGTACTTC
CASSQDAGRQETQYF
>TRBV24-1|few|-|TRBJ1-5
TGTGCCACCAGTGATCGAACCGATTCCGGGCAGCCCCAGCATTTT
CATSDRTDSGQPQHF
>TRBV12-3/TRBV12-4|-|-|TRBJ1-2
TGTGCCAGCAGTCCCGGCAGGAGCTATGGCTACACCTTC
CASSPGRSYGYTF
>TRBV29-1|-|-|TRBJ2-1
TGCAGCGGGCGTTACAGAAGCTACAATGAGCAGTTCTTC
CSGRYRSYNEQFF
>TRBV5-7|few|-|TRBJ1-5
TGTGCCAGCAGCTCGGGCCAAGGGGGAGGACAGCCCCAGCATTTT
CASSSGQGGGQPQHF
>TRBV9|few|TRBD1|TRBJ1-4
TGTGCCAGCAGCCCCCGGACAGGGAATAATGAAAAACTGTTTTTT
CASSPRTGNNEKLFF
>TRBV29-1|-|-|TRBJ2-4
TGCAGCGTTCGCGGTCTAGAGTCATTC
CSVRGLESF
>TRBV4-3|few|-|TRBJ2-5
TGCGCCAGCAGGCCCTCCAGGGCGGGGAGAGAGACCCAGTACTTC
CASRPSRAGRETQYF
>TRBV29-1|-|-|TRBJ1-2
TGCAGCGTTGATGATGAGTCTAACTATGGCTACACCTTT
CSVDDESNYGYTF
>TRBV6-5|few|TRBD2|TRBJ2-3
TGTGCCAGCAGTTACTCGAAGGGGCTAGCGGGGATTCAGAGGACGCAGTATTTT
CASSYSKGLAGIQRTQYF
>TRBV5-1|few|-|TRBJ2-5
TGCGCCAGCAGCTGGCCGGGTGGGGAGACCCAGTACTTC
CASSWPGGETQYF
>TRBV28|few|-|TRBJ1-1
TGTGCCAGCAGTTTTGCGCGGTCTGAAGCTTTCTTT
CASSFARSEAFF
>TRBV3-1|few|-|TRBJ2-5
TGTGCCAGCAGCCAAGGGATTCTAGGGATCCCGTACTTC
CASSQGILGIPYF
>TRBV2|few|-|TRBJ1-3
TGTGCCAGCAGTGCGAGCGGAGACACCATATATTTT
CASSASGDTIYF
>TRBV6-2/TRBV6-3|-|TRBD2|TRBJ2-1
TGTGCCAGCAGTTACCTCCTAGCGGGGACCAATGAGCAGTTCTTC
CASSYLLAGTNEQFF
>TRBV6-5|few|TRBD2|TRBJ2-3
TGTGCCAGCACTAGGGGACTAGCGGGGGCAGATACGCAGTATTTT
CASTRGLAGADTQYF
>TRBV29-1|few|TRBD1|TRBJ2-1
TGCAGCGTTCAGGGGGACGTAATCTCCTACAATGAGCAGTTCTTC
CSVQGDVISYNEQFF
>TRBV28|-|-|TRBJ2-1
TGTGCCAGCAGTTTTCGGACTCGGGGGTCGAAGAATGAGCAGTTCTTC
CASSFRTRGSKNEQFF
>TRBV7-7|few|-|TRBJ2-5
TGTGCTAGCAGCTTAGCGGCCAACATGTACCAAGAGACCCAGTACTTC
CASSLAANMYQETQYF
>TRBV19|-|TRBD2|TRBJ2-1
TGTGCCAGTAAAAAGGGCCAGCGGGAGTGGGATGAGCAGTTCTTC
CASKKGQREWDEQFF
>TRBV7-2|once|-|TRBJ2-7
TGTGCCAGCAACCTACCCTTGCAGGGCGTAGAGCAGTACTTC
CASNLPLQGVEQYF
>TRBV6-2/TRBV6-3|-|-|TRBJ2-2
TGTGCCAGCGCTTATTCGACAGTTTCGAACACCGGGGAGCTGTTTTTT
CASAYSTVSNTGELFF
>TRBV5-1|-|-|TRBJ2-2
TGCGCCAGCAGCAGCTCGACCTCCATAAACACCGGGGAGCTGTTTTTT
CASSSSTSINTGELFF
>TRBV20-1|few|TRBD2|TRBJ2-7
TGCAGTGCTAGACAGGGAGGGTCCTACGAGCAGTACTTC
CSARQGGSYEQYF
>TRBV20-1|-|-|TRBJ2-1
TGCAGTGCTAGAGATCGGGAGGGGGCGTTAGTGAATGAGCAGTTCTTC
CSARDREGALVNEQFF